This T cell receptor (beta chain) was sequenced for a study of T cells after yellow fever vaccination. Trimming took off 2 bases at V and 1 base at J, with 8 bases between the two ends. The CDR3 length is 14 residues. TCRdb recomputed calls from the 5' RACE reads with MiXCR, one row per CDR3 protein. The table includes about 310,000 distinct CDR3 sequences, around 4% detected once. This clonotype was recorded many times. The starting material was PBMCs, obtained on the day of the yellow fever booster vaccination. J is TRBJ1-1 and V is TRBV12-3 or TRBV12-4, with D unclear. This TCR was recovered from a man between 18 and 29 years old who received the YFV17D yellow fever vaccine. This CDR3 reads CASSLQQGNTEAFF. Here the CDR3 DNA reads TGTGCCAGCAGTTTACAACAAGGGAACACTGAAGCTTTCTTT.